These 13 T cell receptor beta chains originate from one sample sequenced in a study of shared clonotypes between healthy human individuals. Profiled with immunoSEQ multiplex PCR; TCRdb holds only in-frame clones, not every one. The data contain a few million clones, approximately 95% of them singletons. Sequencing was performed on naive CD4+ T cells from PBMCs. Indicated subset: CD45RA+ positively selected. These receptors originate from a man between 18 and 29 years old in good health. Some clones in this sample may be carry-over from other donors' samples.

This chain uses TRBV2 with TRBJ2-6; D is possibly TRBD1 or TRBD2 (6 bases each). Germline-derived CDR1 and CDR2 are SNHLY and FYNNEI. The CDR3 loop spans 17 amino acids. V gave up 6 bases and J gave up 2 bases, with 17 bases separating them. CDR3 protein: CASRVKLGGTGANVLTF. The DNA of the CDR3 is TGTGCCAGCAGGGTAAAATTAGGGGGGACTGGGGCCAACGTCCTGACTTTC.

The V call is TRBV19, the J call TRBJ1-5; D call uncertain. This CDR3 region has 16 residues. V was cut by 3 bases and J by 5 bases, with 17 bases left in between. From germline, CDR1 is LNHDA and CDR2 SQIVND (reference sequence). CDR3 sequence: CASSISLYRKDQPQHF. CDR3 sequence (DNA): TGTGCCAGTAGTATTTCACTCTACCGGAAAGATCAGCCCCAGCATTTT.

This chain joins TRBV6-6 and TRBJ1-2; D not resolved. This CDR3 has 16 amino acids. CDR1 is MNHNY and CDR2 is SVGAGI in the germline V gene (reference sequence). Trimming pared 0 bases from V and 1 base from J, leaving 12 bases between. The CDR3 DNA reads as TGTGCCAGCAGTTACTCGAGGGCAGCGTTTAACTATGGCTACACCTTC. Amino acid sequence: CASSYSRAAFNYGYTF.

Comment on this clone: This sample includes further DNA sequences coding for the same CDR3. The J gene is TRBJ2-4, the V gene TRBV5-1; 8 bases agree with TRBD1. The J segment lost 6 bases and the V segment lost 4 bases, leaving 3 bases of the junction unmatched. Germline CDR1 and CDR2: SGHRS and YFSETQ. The CDR3 has 13 residues. The CDR3 sequence is CASSPGQGNIQYF. The CDR3 DNA reads as TGCGCCAGCAGCCCCGGACAGGGAAACATTCAGTACTTC.

In the case of this clone: Other DNA sequences in the same sample also yield this CDR3. The rearrangement uses TRBV9 and TRBJ2-1; 8 bases align to TRBD2. The junction had 3 bases not matched to a gene; V was cut back by 1 base and J by 3 bases. Germline CDR1 reads SGDLS; CDR2 reads YYNGEE. The length of the CDR3 is 15 residues. The chain's CDR3 is CASSVLAGGYNEQFF. CDR3 coding DNA: TGTGCCAGCAGCGTACTTGCGGGAGGCTACAATGAGCAGTTCTTC.

The chain combines TRBV6-1 with TRBJ2-7, with 10 positions matching TRBD2. From germline, CDR1 is MNHNS and CDR2 SASEGT. This CDR3 is 13 amino acids long. After removal of 8 bases from V and 3 bases from J, the junction contained 4 bases not matched to a gene. CDR3: CASGLAENYEQYF. In nucleotides, the CDR3 is TGTGCCAGCGGACTAGCGGAAAACTACGAGCAGTACTTC.

This clone was seen a single time. V usage is TRBV27 and J usage is TRBJ2-1; D is perhaps TRBD2 (6 bases). The CDR3 is 13 residues long. The germline gives CDR1 MNHEY, CDR2 SMNVEV (reference sequence). Trimming left V 8 bases short and J 6 bases short, with 14 bases between. CDR3 sequence (DNA): TGTGCCAGCTCAATGCGGGGCTCCAATGAGCAGTTCTTC. It encodes CASSMRGSNEQFF.

The V and J genes are TRBV4-1 and TRBJ2-3; 7 positions agree with TRBD2. Trimming at V came to 1 base and at J to 3 bases, leaving 4 bases not matched to a gene. The germline CDR1 and CDR2 sequences are MGHRA and YSYEKL. The CDR3 covers 15 residues. The CDR3 here is CASSQAAGVTDTQYF. In nucleotides, the CDR3 is TGCGCCAGCAGCCAAGCGGCGGGAGTTACAGATACGCAGTATTTT.

This clone was seen just once. This chain connects TRBV21-1 to TRBJ2-4; the table's D call, TRBD2, was not checked against the DNA. TRBV21-1 is a listed pseudogene. The CDR3 has 17 amino acids. The CDR3 DNA reads TGTGCCAGCAGCAAAAGTTCTAGCGGGGCGCAGAAAAACATTCAGTACTTC. This sequence encodes CASSKSSSGAQKNIQYF.

This clone was seen once. The chain couples TRBV13 to TRBJ2-7, with 11 bases matching TRBD2. The V gene end was trimmed by 5 bases and the J gene end by 7 bases; junction bases not matched to a gene: 7. The germline CDR1 and CDR2 sequences are PRHDT and FYEKMQ (reference sequence). The CDR3 contains 14 residues. In nucleotides, the CDR3 is TGTGCCAGCAGCCTAGCGGGAGGTCCCAGTGAGCAGTACTTC. Its translation is CASSLAGGPSEQYF.

This clone showed up just once. The V and J genes are TRBV7-2 and TRBJ2-5; D is perhaps TRBD2 (6 bases). The CDR3 is made up of 15 amino acids. The ends were cut back, 1 base at V and 5 bases at J, with 14 bases in the middle. Germline V gene data show CDR1 as SGHTA and CDR2 as FQGNSA. CDR3 sequence (DNA): TGTGCCAGCAGCTTAGGTGGGCTAGCGTCGGAGACCCAGTACTTC. This gives the protein CASSLGGLASETQYF. The full variable domain, completed using reference TRBV7-2 and TRBJ2-5, is GAGVSQSPSNKVTEKGKDVELRCDPISGHTALYWYRQSLGQGLEFLIYFQGNSAPDKSGLPSDRFSAERTGGSVSTLTIQRTQQEDSAVYLCASSLGGLASETQYFGPGTRLLVL.

V usage is TRBV28 and J usage is TRBJ1-5, with D possibly matching TRBD1 (5 bases). Germline assignment: CDR1 MDHEN and CDR2 SYDVKM. V shed 6 bases and J shed 7 bases, with 22 bases lying between them. The CDR3 loop spans 16 amino acids. The CDR3 reads CASSQTHGGVNQPQHF. The DNA for the CDR3 is TGTGCCAGCAGCCAAACCCATGGAGGGGTTAACCAGCCCCAGCATTTT. Combining the CDR3 with reference TRBV28 and TRBJ1-5 gives the whole variable domain DVKVTQSSRYLVKRTGEKVFLECVQDMDHENMFWYRQDPGLGLRLIYFSYDVKMKEKGDIPEGYSVSREKKERFSLILESASTNQTSMYLCASSQTHGGVNQPQHFGDGTRLSIL.

In regard to this clone: The sample has other DNA sequences that encode this CDR3 too. The chain carries TRBV28 and TRBJ1-4, with D hard to call. Trimming stripped 6 bases from V and 8 bases from J, with 16 bases between. The CDR3 length is 14 residues. Germline-derived CDR1 and CDR2 are MDHEN and SYDVKM. CDR3 amino acids: CASSQGGVGEKLFF. In DNA, the CDR3 is TGTGCCAGCAGCCAAGGCGGGGTGGGGGAAAAACTGTTTTTT.